The clone carrying this T cell receptor beta chain was seen repeatedly, ten times or more. The CDR3 spans 17 residues. With V trimmed by 2 bases and J by 1 base, 6 bases remained unmatched. Germline loops: CDR1 SGHTA, CDR2 FQGNSA. The entry originates in a study of T-cell reconstitution after alpha-beta-depleted transplantation in children. For TCRbeta, the library was prepared with unique molecular identifiers. TCRdb independently ran MiXCR on the PCR reads; one entry per CDR3 protein. The sample records 200,000 to 300,000 distinct CDR3 sequences, about 12% being singletons. This rearrangement joins TRBV7-2 to TRBJ2-3, with 10 nucleotides matching TRBD2. The source of this sequence is a human donor who donated a stem cell graft to a child with acute lymphoblastic leukemia. Sequencing was performed on PBMCs from the stem cell graft donor, taken from the stem cell graft. The CDR3 region has the DNA TGTGCCAGCAGCTTACAAGCGGGGGGGGCAGGCACAGATACGCAGTATTTT. Its protein product is CASSLQAGGAGTDTQYF.